A selection of T cell receptor beta chains follows, all from one sample in a study of shared clonotypes between healthy human individuals. Generated by immunoSEQ multiplex PCR, the TCRdb table keeps only in-frame clones and is missing some. The table has about 2.4 million clones, roughly nine tenths seen once; the top ten hold roughly 0.14%. Sequencing was done on a sample of naive CD4+ T cells sorted from blood. The receptors come from a man aged 18-30 years in good health. Each CDR3 is given with its conserved first and last residue. Each record gives: CDR3 DNA, CDR3 protein, D gene, J gene, V gene. A D gene is named only where the DNA matches it firmly.

cdr3_nt: TGCGCCAGCGTGGCGAGCACAGATACGCAGTATTTT; cdr3_aa: CASVASTDTQYF; d_call: -; j_call: TRBJ2-3; v_call: TRBV4-3
cdr3_nt: TGTGCCACCAGCAGACGCACGACGGGGGGGAGCACAGATACGCAGTATTTT; cdr3_aa: CATSRRTTGGSTDTQYF; d_call: TRBD2; j_call: TRBJ2-3; v_call: TRBV15
cdr3_nt: TGTGCCAGCTCACCTACCACAGGGGGCCTGCACACTGAAGCTTTCTTT; cdr3_aa: CASSPTTGGLHTEAFF; d_call: TRBD1; j_call: TRBJ1-1; v_call: TRBV18
cdr3_nt: TGCGCCAGCACCAACCTATACGAGCAGTACTTC; cdr3_aa: CASTNLYEQYF; d_call: -; j_call: TRBJ2-7; v_call: TRBV10-2
cdr3_nt: TGCGCCAGCAGCCAATTGATCGGCGGGGGGGCCTCCTACGAGCAGTACTTC; cdr3_aa: CASSQLIGGGASYEQYF; d_call: TRBD2; j_call: TRBJ2-7; v_call: TRBV4-1
cdr3_nt: TGTGCCAGCTCACTCCGCATGGATACGCAGTATTTT; cdr3_aa: CASSLRMDTQYF; d_call: -; j_call: TRBJ2-3; v_call: TRBV18
cdr3_nt: TGTGCCAGCAGCCCCGACAGGATTTCCTCCTACAATGAGCAGTTCTTC; cdr3_aa: CASSPDRISSYNEQFF; d_call: -; j_call: TRBJ2-1; v_call: TRBV7-9
cdr3_nt: TGTGCCATCAGTGGTGGGCTTCAAGAGACCCAGTACTTC; cdr3_aa: CAISGGLQETQYF; d_call: -; j_call: TRBJ2-5; v_call: TRBV10-3
cdr3_nt: TGTGCCAGCAGCTTAGTGGAGGGACCACGGTCTAAAAACATTCAGTACTTC; cdr3_aa: CASSLVEGPRSKNIQYF; d_call: -; j_call: TRBJ2-4; v_call: TRBV7-2
cdr3_nt: TGCGCCAGCAGCCAACCCCCGACTAGCGTCCATTATCAAGAGACCCAGTACTTC; cdr3_aa: CASSQPPTSVHYQETQYF; d_call: TRBD2; j_call: TRBJ2-5; v_call: TRBV4-1
cdr3_nt: TGCGCCAGCAGCTTCCCAGACAGAGACACCGGGGAGCTGTTTTTT; cdr3_aa: CASSFPDRDTGELFF; d_call: -; j_call: TRBJ2-2; v_call: TRBV5-1
cdr3_nt: TGTGCCAGCAGCGAACAGGGGACTGGTGAAGCTTTCTTT; cdr3_aa: CASSEQGTGEAFF; d_call: TRBD1; j_call: TRBJ1-1; v_call: TRBV7-2
cdr3_nt: TGTGCCAGCAGCTTAGTTGCGGGAGGAGCAGATACGCAGTATTTT; cdr3_aa: CASSLVAGGADTQYF; d_call: TRBD2; j_call: TRBJ2-3; v_call: TRBV7-2
cdr3_nt: TGTGCCAGCGGCTTGGGGCGGTTGGACACTGAAGCTTTCTTT; cdr3_aa: CASGLGRLDTEAFF; d_call: -; j_call: TRBJ1-1; v_call: TRBV2